The 23 T cell receptor beta chains given below trace back to one sample, sequenced in a study of CD8+CD57+ T cells in acquired aplastic anemia. Patients chosen for sequencing had CD8+CD57+ cells that had expanded, as shown by flow cytometry. Genomic DNA served as template for TCR beta VDJ and CDR3 profiling. TCRdb processed the reads anew with MiXCR; each CDR3 protein has one entry. The sample lists hundreds of thousands of distinct CDR3 sequences, approximately 32% seen once, with less than 0.85% in the top ten. Specimen: sorted CD4+, CD8+, or CD8+CD57+ T cells (not recorded which) from PBMCs. The receptors stem from a human donor with aplastic anemia.

In its sample, this clonotype was seen many times. The rearrangement joins TRBV6-5 to TRBJ1-2, with D possibly TRBD1 on 6 matching bases. V was pared by 4 bases and J by 6 bases, with 15 bases between. Germline lookup yields CDR1 MNHEY and CDR2 SVGAGI. This CDR3 has 14 residues. In DNA, the CDR3 is TGTGCCAGCAGTTGGCTGGGACATGAGGATGGCTACACCTTC. Translating gives CASSWLGHEDGYTF.

This clonotype was detected ten times or more. The V gene is TRBV15, the J gene TRBJ2-5; D is unclear. Germline-derived CDR1 and CDR2 are LNHNV and YYDKDF (reference sequence). Trimming removed 3 bases at V and 5 bases at J, with 10 bases between. This CDR3 has 13 amino acids. Written as DNA, the CDR3 is TGTGCCACCAGCAGTGTCCCCCTGGAGACCCAGTACTTC. It is translated as CATSSVPLETQYF. Complete variable domain (other parts from reference TRBV15 and TRBJ2-5): DAMVIQNPRYQVTQFGKPVTLSCSQTLNHNVMYWYQQKSSQAPKLLFHYYDKDFNNEADTPDNFQSRRPNTSFCFLDIRSPGLGDTAMYLCATSSVPLETQYFGPGTRLLVL.

This clonotype was recorded many times. The rearrangement uses TRBV20-1 and TRBJ1-2, with TRBD1 identical over 7 bases. Germline loops: CDR1 DFQATT, CDR2 SNEGSKA (reference sequence). Trimming took 0 bases from V and 4 from J; bases not matched to a gene: 2. The CDR3 is 13 amino acids. In DNA form, the CDR3 reads TGCAGTGCTAGAGAAGACAGGGCCTATGGCTACACCTTC. Its translation: CSAREDRAYGYTF.

The J gene is TRBJ2-1, the V gene TRBV24-1; 7 bases map to TRBD2. V was pared by 4 bases and J by 5 bases, with 4 bases of the junction left unmatched. Germline lookup yields CDR1 KGHDR and CDR2 SFDVKD. The CDR3 covers 14 residues. DNA for the CDR3: TGTGCCACCAGTGACACTAGCGCGAACAATGAGCAGTTCTTC. Its protein product is CATSDTSANNEQFF.

In the case of this clonotype: This sequence may be a read error, since a much larger clone differs from it by one base. The genes are TRBV29-1 and TRBJ2-5; D is possibly TRBD2 (5 bases). V was shortened by 2 bases and J by 5 bases, with 6 bases between the two germline ends. The V gene's germline CDR1 is SQVTM and CDR2 ANQGSEA. The CDR3 is 11 amino acids. CDR3 region: CSVEPGETQYF. In DNA form, the CDR3 reads TGCAGCGTTGAACCGGGGGAGACCCAGTACTTC.

In DNA form, the CDR3 reads TGTGCCATCAGTTTAGACAGGTCCCCCCCCACAGATACGCAGTATTTT. Amino acid sequence: CAISLDRSPPTDTQYF. This chain uses TRBV10-3 with TRBJ2-3; possibly TRBD1 for D (6 bases). Deletions cut 5 bases from V and 2 bases from J, with 17 bases between. Germline V lookup: CDR1 ENHRY, CDR2 SYGVKD. The CDR3 loop spans 16 amino acids.

This clonotype was counted a few times. V gene TRBV6-1 combines with J gene TRBJ1-1; D not certain. This CDR3 region has 12 residues. Trimming took 4 bases from V and 8 from J, leaving 11 bases between them. CDR1 is MNHNS, CDR2 SASEGT, per germline. The CDR3 nucleotides read TGTGCCAGCAGTGTTGGCCTCCGGGAAGCTTTCTTT. Translated, it gives CASSVGLREAFF.

The chain employs TRBV19 and TRBJ2-1; 8 bases are shared with TRBD1. CDR1 is LNHDA, CDR2 SQIVND, per germline (reference sequence). The V gene end was trimmed by 3 bases and the J gene end by 9 bases; junction bases not matched to a gene: 10. CDR3 size: 15 residues. In DNA form, the CDR3 reads TGTGCCAGTAGTATGGCGACAGGGGTTAGCGGTGAGCAGTTCTTC. The encoded protein is CASSMATGVSGEQFF.

In this sample, this clonotype turned up a few times. The chain links TRBV5-1 to TRBJ2-5; the D gene is possibly TRBD2 (7 bases). Germline V lookup: CDR1 SGHRS, CDR2 YFSETQ. V lost 4 bases to trimming and J lost 2 bases, with 15 bases between them. The CDR3 extends over 15 amino acids. The CDR3 coding sequence is TGCGCCAGCAGCCGTGCTAGCGGACAGCAAGAGACCCAGTACTTC. As protein: CASSRASGQQETQYF. The whole variable domain, filled in from reference TRBV5-1 and TRBJ2-5, reads KAGVTQTPRYLIKTRGQQVTLSCSPISGHRSVSWYQQTPGQGLQFLFEYFSETQRNKGNFPGRFSGRQFSNSRSEMNVSTLELGDSALYLCASSRASGQQETQYFGPGTRLLVL.

This clonotype was seen a few times. The chain couples TRBV7-6 to TRBJ2-7; 11 bases are shared with TRBD2. Germline V gene lookup returns CDR1 SGHVS and CDR2 FNYEAQ. V lost 5 bases, J lost 4 bases, and 7 bases stayed unmatched. The CDR3 is made up of 15 amino acids. For the CDR3, the DNA is TGTGCCAGCAGCAACGGACTAGCGGGTGGATACGAGCAGTACTTC. It codes for CASSNGLAGGYEQYF.

This clonotype came up once. The V and J genes are TRBV25-1 and TRBJ2-7; D is possibly TRBD1 (6 bases). V shed 8 bases and J shed 0 bases, with 23 bases lying between them. The V gene's germline CDR1 is MGHDK and CDR2 SYGVNS. This CDR3 is built from 17 residues. The DNA for the CDR3 is TGTGCCAGCTCACCACCTCTGACAGGCTACAGCTCCTACGAGCAGTACTTC. Protein sequence: CASSPPLTGYSSYEQYF.

The rearrangement links TRBV24-1 to TRBJ2-3; TRBD2 is a possible D gene (5 bases). V lost 7 bases and J lost 11, with 15 bases in between. CDR3 size: 12 residues. Germline V lookup: CDR1 KGHDR, CDR2 SFDVKD. CDR3 protein: CATSRLNNEQYF. CDR3 nucleotides: TGTGCCACCAGCAGACTAAACAATGAGCAGTATTTT.

The CDR3 here is CASRPGTTGGEQYF. CDR3 DNA sequence: TGTGCCAGTAGACCAGGAACAACAGGGGGCGAGCAGTACTTC. The chain links TRBV19 to TRBJ2-7; 8 bases map to TRBD1. Germline CDR1 is LNHDA and CDR2 is SQIVND (reference sequence). V trimming: 6 bases; J trimming: 6 bases; junction bases outside the gene matches: 10. This CDR3 is built from 14 residues.

The gene calls are TRBV5-1 and TRBJ2-1, with TRBD2 matching over 13 bases. This CDR3 region has 16 residues. The junction had 3 bases not matched to a gene; V was cut back by 4 bases and J by 2 bases. Germline V CDR1 and CDR2: SGHRS, YFSETQ. Here the CDR3 reads CASSPGLAGPYNEQFF. The CDR3 DNA follows: TGCGCCAGCAGCCCGGGACTAGCGGGACCCTACAATGAGCAGTTCTTC. The entire variable domain, with the rest obtained from reference TRBV5-1 and TRBJ2-1, is as follows: KAGVTQTPRYLIKTRGQQVTLSCSPISGHRSVSWYQQTPGQGLQFLFEYFSETQRNKGNFPGRFSGRQFSNSRSEMNVSTLELGDSALYLCASSPGLAGPYNEQFFGPGTRLTVL.

This clonotype was observed a few times. The chain recombines TRBV19 with TRBJ1-6; D not resolved. CDR3 length: 14 amino acids. Germline values: CDR1 LNHDA, CDR2 SQIVND (reference sequence). V was trimmed by 7 bases and J by 7 bases, leaving 14 bases between them. The CDR3 here is CASKTNSLNSPLHF. The CDR3 nucleotides read TGTGCCAGTAAGACGAACAGCCTAAATTCACCCCTCCACTTT.

About this clonotype: A read error may be the cause here, since a much bigger clone is one base away. Likely a read error: the CDR3 ends without its conserved phenylalanine or tryptophan. This chain joins TRBV7-2 and TRBJ1-2; D may be TRBD1 (6 bases). V was clipped by 5 bases and J by 2 bases, with 12 bases between them. The V gene's germline CDR1 is SGHTA and CDR2 FQGNSA. This CDR3 is built from 14 residues. The CDR3 nucleotides are TGTGCCAGCAGCGGGGGGGACACAAACTATGGCTACACCCTC. Residues: CASSGGDTNYGYTL.

The sample holds many counts of this clonotype. The V gene is TRBV5-1, the J gene TRBJ1-2; 7 bases match TRBD1. V gave up 3 bases and J gave up 5 bases; unmatched junction bases: 4. Germline V gene data show CDR1 as SGHRS and CDR2 as YFSETQ. The CDR3 length is 13 residues. CDR3 protein: CASSSSGQYGYTF. CDR3 nucleotide sequence: TGCGCCAGCAGCTCCTCGGGACAGTATGGCTACACCTTC.

The V and J genes are TRBV29-1 and TRBJ1-1; 9 bases line up with TRBD1. The germline V gene encodes CDR1 SQVTM and CDR2 ANQGSEA. There are 11 residues in the CDR3. Germline trimming cut 4 bases from V and 7 bases from J; bases unmatched to any gene: 1. CDR3 amino acids: CSVGQGVEAFF. DNA of the CDR3: TGCAGCGTTGGACAGGGGGTTGAAGCTTTCTTT.

About this clonotype: The junction shows a germline mismatch at one end, possibly a read error. The V gene is TRBV10-3, the J gene TRBJ1-5; D possibly corresponds to TRBD1 (5 bases). CDR1 is ENHRY and CDR2 is SYGVKD in the germline V gene. This CDR3 has 14 residues. The CDR3 DNA is TGTGCCACCAGTGATTCGGACACTTATCAGCCCCCGCATTTT. Translated: CATSDSDTYQPPHF.

The V call is TRBV24-1, the J call TRBJ2-1; D is possibly TRBD1 (5 bases). The CDR3 covers 15 residues. The germline CDR1 and CDR2 sequences are KGHDR and SFDVKD. Trimming pared 0 bases from V and 3 bases from J, leaving 8 bases between. The CDR3 sequence: CATSDLRQGYNEQFF. The DNA for the CDR3 is TGTGCCACCAGTGATTTGCGGCAGGGCTACAATGAGCAGTTCTTC.

This sequence joins TRBV7-2 and TRBJ2-5; the D is unclear. The V gene lost 6 bases and the J gene lost 5 bases, with 13 bases spanning the gap. Germline CDR1 reads SGHTA; CDR2 reads FQGNSA. CDR3 length: 13 residues. In DNA form, the CDR3 reads TGTGCCAGCAGTTACTCATCCGTGGAGACCCAGTACTTC. This sequence encodes CASSYSSVETQYF.

The genes are TRBV20-1 and TRBJ2-3; TRBD2 aligns across 10 bases. CDR3 length: 15 amino acids. The germline V gene has CDR1 DFQATT and CDR2 SNEGSKA (reference sequence). After removal of 1 base from V and 3 bases from J, the junction contained 4 bases not matched to a gene. CDR3 amino acids: CSARAGTSVTDTQYF. The CDR3 DNA is TGCAGTGCTAGAGCCGGGACTAGCGTTACAGATACGCAGTATTTT.

The rearrangement joins TRBV12-3 or TRBV12-4 to TRBJ2-3; TRBD2 aligns across 8 bases. Trimming removed 4 bases from V and 2 bases from J; junction bases left unmatched: 11. The CDR3 has 17 residues. The CDR3 here is CASSSPRLAGNTDTQYF. Written as DNA, the CDR3 is TGTGCCAGCAGTTCCCCCCGCCTAGCGGGTAACACAGATACGCAGTATTTT.